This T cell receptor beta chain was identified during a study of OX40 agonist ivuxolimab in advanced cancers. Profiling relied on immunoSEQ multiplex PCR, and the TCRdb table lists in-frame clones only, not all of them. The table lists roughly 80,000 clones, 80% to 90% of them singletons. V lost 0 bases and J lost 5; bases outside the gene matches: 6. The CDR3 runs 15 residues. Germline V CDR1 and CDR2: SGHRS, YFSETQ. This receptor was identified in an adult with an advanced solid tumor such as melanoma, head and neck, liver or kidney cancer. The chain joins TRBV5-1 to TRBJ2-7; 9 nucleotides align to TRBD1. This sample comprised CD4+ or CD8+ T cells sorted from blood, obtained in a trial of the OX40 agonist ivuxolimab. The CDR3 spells CASSLEGQGVDEQYF. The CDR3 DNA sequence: TGCGCCAGCAGCTTGGAGGGACAGGGAGTAGACGAGCAGTACTTC.